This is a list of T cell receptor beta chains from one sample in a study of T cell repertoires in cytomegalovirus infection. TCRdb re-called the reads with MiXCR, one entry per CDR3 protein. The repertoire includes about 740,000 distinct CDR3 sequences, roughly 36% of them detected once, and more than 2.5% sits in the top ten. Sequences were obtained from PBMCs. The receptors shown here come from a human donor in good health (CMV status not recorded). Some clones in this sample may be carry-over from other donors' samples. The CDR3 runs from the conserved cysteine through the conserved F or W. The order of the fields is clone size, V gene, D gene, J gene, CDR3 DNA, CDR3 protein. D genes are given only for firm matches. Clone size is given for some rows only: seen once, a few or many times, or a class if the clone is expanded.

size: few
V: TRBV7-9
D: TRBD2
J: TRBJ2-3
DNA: TGTGCCAGCAGCTGGACTAGCGGGAGGGCCCGCGGAGATACGCAGTATTTT
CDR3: CASSWTSGRARGDTQYF

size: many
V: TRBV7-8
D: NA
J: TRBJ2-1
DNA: TGTGCCAGCAGCTTCGAGCGGTACAATGAGCAGTTCTTC
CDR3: CASSFERYNEQFF

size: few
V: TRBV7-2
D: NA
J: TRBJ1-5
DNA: TGTGCCAGCAGCTGGACCGGGAGCCTTAATCAGCCCCAGCATTTT
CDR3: CASSWTGSLNQPQHF

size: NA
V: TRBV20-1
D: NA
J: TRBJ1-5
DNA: TGCAGTGCTAACAGGGAATCCAATCAGCCCCAGCATTTT
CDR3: CSANRESNQPQHF

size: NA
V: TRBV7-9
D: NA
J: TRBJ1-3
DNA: TGTGCCAGCAGCTTACTTCCGGACAAGGCAAACACCATATATTTT
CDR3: CASSLLPDKANTIYF

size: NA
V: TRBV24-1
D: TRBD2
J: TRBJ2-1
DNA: TGTGCCACCAGGGGCACCGGGACTAGCGGTAACAATGAGCAGTTCTTC
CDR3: CATRGTGTSGNNEQFF

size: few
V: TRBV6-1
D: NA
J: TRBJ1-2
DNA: TGTGCCAGCAGTCATTTGCCCCAAGGGGATGGCTACACCTTC
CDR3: CASSHLPQGDGYTF

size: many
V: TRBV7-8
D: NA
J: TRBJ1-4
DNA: TGTGCCAGCAGCTTAGTGGGGGGGAATCGTCACGAAAAACTGTTTTTT
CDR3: CASSLVGGNRHEKLFF

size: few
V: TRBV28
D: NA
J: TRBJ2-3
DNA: TGTGCCAGCACCCGTCCCGGGACATTGGCGGCGCAGTATTTT
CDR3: CASTRPGTLAAQYF

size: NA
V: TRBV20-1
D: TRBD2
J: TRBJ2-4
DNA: TGCAGTGCTAGAGAGCGGGGGGCAAAAAACATTCAGTACTTC
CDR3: CSARERGAKNIQYF

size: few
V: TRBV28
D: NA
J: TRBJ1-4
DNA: TGTGCCAGCAGTTTATGGTGGGGTGAAAAACTGTTTTTT
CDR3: CASSLWWGEKLFF

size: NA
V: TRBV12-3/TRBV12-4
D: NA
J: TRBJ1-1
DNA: TGTGCCAGCAGTTCCCTGGGGCTGGGGGGGGCTGAAGCTTTCTTT
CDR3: CASSSLGLGGAEAFF

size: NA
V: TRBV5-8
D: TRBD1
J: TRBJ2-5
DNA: TGTGCCAGCAGCTTGTTGGGACAGGGGCGATCAGAGACCCAGTACTTC
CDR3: CASSLLGQGRSETQYF

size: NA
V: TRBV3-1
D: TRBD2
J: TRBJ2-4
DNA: TGTGCCAGCAGCCAAGCCGGGACTAGCGTTTCCTTC
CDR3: CASSQAGTSVSF

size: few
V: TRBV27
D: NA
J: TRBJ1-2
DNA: TGTGCCAGCAGTTTATCAAGGGCGCGGGGCTACACCTTC
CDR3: CASSLSRARGYTF

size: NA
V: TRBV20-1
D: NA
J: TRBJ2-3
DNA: TGCAGTGCTAGTGGGCCCTTTGGCACAGATACGCAGTATTTT
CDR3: CSASGPFGTDTQYF

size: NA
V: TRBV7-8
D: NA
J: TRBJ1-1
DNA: TGTGCCAGCAGTCTAAGTAGGTGGGGCACTGAAGCTTTCTTT
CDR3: CASSLSRWGTEAFF

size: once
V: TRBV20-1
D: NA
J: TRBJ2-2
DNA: TGCAGTGCTAGAGAACTAGACTCCGGGGAGCTGTTTTTT
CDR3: CSARELDSGELFF

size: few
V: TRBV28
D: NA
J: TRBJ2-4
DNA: TGTGCCAGCTCGGTAAAGGGACTTCAGTACTTC
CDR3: CASSVKGLQYF

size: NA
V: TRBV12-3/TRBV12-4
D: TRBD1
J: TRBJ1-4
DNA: TGTGCCAGCAGACAAACAGGGGGATCGGATGAAAAACTGTTTTTT
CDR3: CASRQTGGSDEKLFF

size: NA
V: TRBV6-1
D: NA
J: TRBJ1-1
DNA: TGTGCCAGCAGTGTTGAACAGCTCACTGAAGCTTTCTTT
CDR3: CASSVEQLTEAFF

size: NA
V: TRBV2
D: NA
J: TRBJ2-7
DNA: TGTGCCAGCAGTGGAGACAGGCGAAACTGGTCCTACGAGCAGTACTTC
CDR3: CASSGDRRNWSYEQYF

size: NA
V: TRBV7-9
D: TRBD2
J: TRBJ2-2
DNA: TGTGCCAGCAGCTTAGCGTTGGTGGGTCGAGGACTAGCGCTAAGGGAGCTGTTTTTT
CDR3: CASSLALVGRGLALRELFF

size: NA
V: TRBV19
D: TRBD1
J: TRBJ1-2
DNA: TGTGCCAGTAGTTCCCTTGGGACAGGGACTGGCTACACCTTC
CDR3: CASSSLGTGTGYTF

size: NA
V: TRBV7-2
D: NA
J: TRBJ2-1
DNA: TGTGCCAGCAGCTTACTAGAAAATCCCTACAATGAGCAGTTCTTC
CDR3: CASSLLENPYNEQFF

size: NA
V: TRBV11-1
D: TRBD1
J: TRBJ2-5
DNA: TGTGCCAGCAGCCATGACAGGGGCGAGACCCAGTACTTC
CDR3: CASSHDRGETQYF

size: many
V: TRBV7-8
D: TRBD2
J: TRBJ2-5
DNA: TGTGCCAGCAGCTTAGCTACCTGGGGGGGGTTCCAAGAGACCCAGTACTTC
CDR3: CASSLATWGGFQETQYF

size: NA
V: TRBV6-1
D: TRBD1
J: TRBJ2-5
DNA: TGTGCCAGCAGTGATGGGACAGGTGTCGAGACCCAGTACTTC
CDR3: CASSDGTGVETQYF

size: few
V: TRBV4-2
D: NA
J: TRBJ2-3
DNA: TGTGCCAGCAGCCAAGGATGGGACGGAGGGACAGATACGCAGTATTTT
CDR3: CASSQGWDGGTDTQYF

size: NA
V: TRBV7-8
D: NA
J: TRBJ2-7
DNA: TGTGCCAGCAGCCCGAGACGGGATACCTACGAGCAGTACTTC
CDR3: CASSPRRDTYEQYF

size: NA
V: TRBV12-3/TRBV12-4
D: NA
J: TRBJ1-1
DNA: TGTGCCAGCTTAGTGCAGGAGGACACTGAAGCTTTCTTT
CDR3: CASLVQEDTEAFF

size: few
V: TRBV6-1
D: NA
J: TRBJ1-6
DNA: TGTGCCAGCACCTGGGTTAATTCACCCCTCCACTTT
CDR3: CASTWVNSPLHF

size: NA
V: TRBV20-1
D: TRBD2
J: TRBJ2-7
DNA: TGCAGTGCTAGAGGGACTAGCGGGAGGGACGAGCGGTACTTC
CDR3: CSARGTSGRDERYF

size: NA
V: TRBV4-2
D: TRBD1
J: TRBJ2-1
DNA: TGTGCCAGCAGCCCCCTGGACAGGGTTGAGCAGTTCTTC
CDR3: CASSPLDRVEQFF

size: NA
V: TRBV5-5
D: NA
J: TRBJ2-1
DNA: TGTGCCAGCAGCTTGTCATTGCAGGCAACTGAGCAGTTCTTC
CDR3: CASSLSLQATEQFF

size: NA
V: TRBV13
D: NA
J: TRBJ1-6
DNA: TGCGCCAGCAGCCGGGGAGCCTATAATTCACCCCTCCACTTT
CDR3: CASSRGAYNSPLHF

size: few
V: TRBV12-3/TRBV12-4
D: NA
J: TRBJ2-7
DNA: TGTGCCAGCAGCCGGCAGGGGGGACCCTACGAGCAGTACTTC
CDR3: CASSRQGGPYEQYF

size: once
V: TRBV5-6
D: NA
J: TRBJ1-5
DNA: TGTGCCAGCAGCTTGTGGGGGGGGCAGGTAAATCAGCCCCAGCATTTT
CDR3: CASSLWGGQVNQPQHF

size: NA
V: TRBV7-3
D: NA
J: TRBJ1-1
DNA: TGTGCCAGCAGCTTATGGGGGGGGCTGGTTCCCTTGAACACTGAAGCTTTCTTT
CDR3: CASSLWGGLVPLNTEAFF

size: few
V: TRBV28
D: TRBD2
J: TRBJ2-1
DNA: TGTGCCAGCAAAACTGTGCGGCCAGGGACTAGCGGTGGCAATGAGCAGTTCTTC
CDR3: CASKTVRPGTSGGNEQFF

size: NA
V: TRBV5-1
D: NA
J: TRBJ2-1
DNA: TGCGCCAGCAGCTTGGGAGGTAGATCTGATGAGCAGTTCTTC
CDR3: CASSLGGRSDEQFF

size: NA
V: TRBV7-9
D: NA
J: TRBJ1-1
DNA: TGTGCCAGCAGCCGGGACATTATCCGAACTGAAGCTTTCTTT
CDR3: CASSRDIIRTEAFF

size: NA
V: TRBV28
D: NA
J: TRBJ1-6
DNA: TGTGCCAGCAGTTTGGGGTGGGCAGCTACTAATTCACCCCTCCACTTT
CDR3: CASSLGWAATNSPLHF

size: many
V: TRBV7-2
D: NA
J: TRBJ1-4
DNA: TGTGCCAGCAGCTCTCCTTCGTCTGGGGAAAAACTGTTTTTT
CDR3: CASSSPSSGEKLFF

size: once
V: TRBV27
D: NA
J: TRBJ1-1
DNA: TGTTCCAGCAGCCGAGGACAGACGAACACTGAATCTTTCTTT
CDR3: CSSSRGQTNTESFF

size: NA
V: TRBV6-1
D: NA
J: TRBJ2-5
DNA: TGTGCCAGCAGTGAATGGGGGGGGCCGGCCAAGACCCAGTACTTC
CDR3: CASSEWGGPAKTQYF

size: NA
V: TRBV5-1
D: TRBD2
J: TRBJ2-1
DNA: TGCGCCAGCAGCGAAACTAGCGGGAGCAATGAGCAGTTCTTC
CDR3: CASSETSGSNEQFF

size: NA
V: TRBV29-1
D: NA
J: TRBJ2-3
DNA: TGCAGCGTTGAAAAGGTGGGGGGGCGTAGGACAGATACGCAGTATTTT
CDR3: CSVEKVGGRRTDTQYF

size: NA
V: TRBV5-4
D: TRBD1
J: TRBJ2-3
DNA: TGTGCCAGCAAGACAGGGGGCACAGATACGCAGTATTTT
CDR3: CASKTGGTDTQYF

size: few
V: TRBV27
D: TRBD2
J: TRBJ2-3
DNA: TGTGCCAGCAGTTTATGGGCTAGCGGGGGGGAGAAAACAGATACGCAGTATTTT
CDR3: CASSLWASGGEKTDTQYF

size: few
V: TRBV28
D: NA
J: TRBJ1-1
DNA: TGTGCCAGCAGTTCCTCCGGGGGACCTAGGACTGAAGCTTTCTTT
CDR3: CASSSSGGPRTEAFF

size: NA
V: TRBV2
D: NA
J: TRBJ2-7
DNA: TGTGCCGGGTTGACCTCGGGACACGGAGGGGGCGAGCAGTACTTC
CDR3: CAGLTSGHGGGEQYF

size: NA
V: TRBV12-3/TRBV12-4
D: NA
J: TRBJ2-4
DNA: TGTGCCAGCAGTCTGGAGCTCGGGTACATTCAGTACTTC
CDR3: CASSLELGYIQYF

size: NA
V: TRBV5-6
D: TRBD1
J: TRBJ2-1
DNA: TGTGCCAGCAGCTTGGAAGGACAGGGGTCAGCGCATGAGCAGTTATTC
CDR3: CASSLEGQGSAHEQLF

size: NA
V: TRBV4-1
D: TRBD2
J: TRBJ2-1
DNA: TGCGCCAGCAGCCCCACAGCGGGGGAATACAATGAGCAGTTCTTC
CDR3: CASSPTAGEYNEQFF

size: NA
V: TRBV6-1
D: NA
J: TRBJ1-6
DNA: TGTGCCAGCAGTGAAAGAGGGGTAGGGCATTCACCCCTCCACTTT
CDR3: CASSERGVGHSPLHF

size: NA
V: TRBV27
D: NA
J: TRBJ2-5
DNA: TGTGCCAGCAGGGGGGGGCTGGAGACCCAGTACTTC
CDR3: CASRGGLETQYF